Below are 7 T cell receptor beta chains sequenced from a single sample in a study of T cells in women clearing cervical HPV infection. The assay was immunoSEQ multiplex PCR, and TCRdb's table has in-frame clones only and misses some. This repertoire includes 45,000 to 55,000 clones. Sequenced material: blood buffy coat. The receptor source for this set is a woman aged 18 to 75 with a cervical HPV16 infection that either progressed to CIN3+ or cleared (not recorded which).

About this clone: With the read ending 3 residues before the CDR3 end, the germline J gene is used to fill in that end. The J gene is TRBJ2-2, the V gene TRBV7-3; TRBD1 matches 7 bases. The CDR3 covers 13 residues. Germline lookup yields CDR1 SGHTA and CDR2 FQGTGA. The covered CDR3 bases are TGTGCCAGCAGCTCCAACAGGGGAGAAAAG. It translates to CASSSNRGEK. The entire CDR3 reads CASSSNRGEKLFF.

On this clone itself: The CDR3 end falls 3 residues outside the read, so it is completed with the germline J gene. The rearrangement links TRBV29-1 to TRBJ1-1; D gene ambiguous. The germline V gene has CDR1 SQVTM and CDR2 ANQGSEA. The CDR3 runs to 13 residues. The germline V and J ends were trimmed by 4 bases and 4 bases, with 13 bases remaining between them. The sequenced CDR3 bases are TGCAGCGTTGTGACTAGGGAGGGCACTGAA. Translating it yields CSVVTREGTE. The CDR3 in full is CSVVTREGTEAFF.

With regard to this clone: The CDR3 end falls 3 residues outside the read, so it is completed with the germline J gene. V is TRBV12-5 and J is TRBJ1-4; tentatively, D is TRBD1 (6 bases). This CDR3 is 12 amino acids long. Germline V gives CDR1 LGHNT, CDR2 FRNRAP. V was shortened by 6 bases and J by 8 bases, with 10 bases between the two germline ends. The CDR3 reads CASGQGSEKLFF. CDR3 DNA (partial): TGTGCTAGTGGACAGGGTAGCGAAAAA.

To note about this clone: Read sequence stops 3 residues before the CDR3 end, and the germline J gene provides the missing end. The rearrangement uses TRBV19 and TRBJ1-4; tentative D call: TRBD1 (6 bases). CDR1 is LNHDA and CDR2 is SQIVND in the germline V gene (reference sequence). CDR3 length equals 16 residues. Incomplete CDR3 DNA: TGTGCCAGTCAACTCCAGGGGAGGACCTATAATTCACCA. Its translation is CASQLQGRTYNSP. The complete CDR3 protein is CASQLQGRTYNSPLFF.

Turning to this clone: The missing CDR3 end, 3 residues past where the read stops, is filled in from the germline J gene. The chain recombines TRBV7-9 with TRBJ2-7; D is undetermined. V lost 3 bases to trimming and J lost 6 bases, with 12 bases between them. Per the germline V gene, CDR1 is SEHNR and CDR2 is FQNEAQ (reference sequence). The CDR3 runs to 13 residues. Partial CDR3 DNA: TGTGCCAGCAGCTTTTCCCATGGCGGCGAG. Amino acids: CASSFSHGGE. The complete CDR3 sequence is CASSFSHGGEQYF. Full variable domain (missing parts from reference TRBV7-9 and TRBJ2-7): DTGVSQNPRHKITKRGQNVTFRCDPISEHNRLYWYRQTLGQGPEFLTYFQNEAQLEKSRLLSDRFSAERPKGSFSTLEIQRTEQGDSAMYLCASSFSHGGEQYFGPGTRLTVT.

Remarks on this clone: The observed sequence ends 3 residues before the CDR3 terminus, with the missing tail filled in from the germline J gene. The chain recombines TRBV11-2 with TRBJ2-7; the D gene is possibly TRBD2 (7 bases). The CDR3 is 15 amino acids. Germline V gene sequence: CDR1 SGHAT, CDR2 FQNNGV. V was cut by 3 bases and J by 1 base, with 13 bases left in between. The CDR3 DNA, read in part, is TGTGCCAGCAGCTTTGGAGGGGGGGGTTCCTACGAG. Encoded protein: CASSFGGGGSYE. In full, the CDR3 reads CASSFGGGGSYEQYF.

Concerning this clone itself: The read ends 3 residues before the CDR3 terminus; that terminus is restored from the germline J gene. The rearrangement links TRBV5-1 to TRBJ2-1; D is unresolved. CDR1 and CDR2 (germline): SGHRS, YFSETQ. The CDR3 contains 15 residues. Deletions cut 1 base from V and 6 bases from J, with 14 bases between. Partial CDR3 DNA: TGCGCCAGCAGCTTGTACACGGCGACGGGCAATGAG. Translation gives CASSLYTATGNE. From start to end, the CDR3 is CASSLYTATGNEQFF.